This entry lists 22 T cell receptor beta chains sequenced from one sample in a study of blood T cell repertoires in COVID-19. Generated by immunoSEQ multiplex PCR, the TCRdb table keeps only in-frame clones and is missing some. The sample shows 97,000 or so clones, more than 65% of them seen only once. Sequencing input: peripheral blood. These receptors were collected from a woman of 80 years or more with active or convalescent COVID-19.

This rearrangement joins TRBV29-1 to TRBJ2-7; 8 bases agree with TRBD1. Germline CDR1 is SQVTM and CDR2 is ANQGSEA. Germline trimming cut 6 bases from V and 9 bases from J; bases unmatched to any gene: 7. This CDR3 is 11 amino acids long. CDR3: CSVLDREVQYF. CDR3 in DNA: TGCAGCGTCCTGGACAGGGAGGTGCAGTACTTC.

The chain links TRBV27 to TRBJ2-7, with 10 bases identical to TRBD2. CDR3 length equals 14 residues. Germline V gene lookup returns CDR1 MNHEY and CDR2 SMNVEV (reference sequence). With 6 bases clipped from V and 4 bases from J, the junction kept 6 bases outside the gene matches. CDR3 DNA sequence: TGTGCCAGCAGACGACTAGCGGGTCTTTACGAGCAGTACTTC. Its translation is CASRRLAGLYEQYF.

This chain's CDR3 is CASSISGNYGYTF. The CDR3 DNA sequence: TGTGCCAGTAGTATTTCAGGAAACTATGGCTACACCTTC. The J gene is TRBJ1-2, the V gene TRBV19, with D unclear. Germline assignment: CDR1 LNHDA and CDR2 SQIVND (reference sequence). CDR3 length: 13 residues. With 3 bases removed from V and 2 bases from J, the gap between germline ends came to 7 bases.

The chain has TRBV19 and TRBJ2-1; TRBD2 agrees at 12 bases. The CDR3 loop spans 15 amino acids. Germline V CDR1 and CDR2: LNHDA, SQIVND (reference sequence). V shed 4 bases, J shed 6 bases, and the junction held 4 bases outside the gene matches. CDR3 region: CASSTRTSGINEQFF. DNA for the CDR3: TGTGCCAGTAGTACCCGGACTAGCGGGATCAATGAGCAGTTCTTC.

With respect to this clone: At one of its ends the junction is not consistent with the germline gene, which may arise from a read error. The chain links TRBV5-1 to TRBJ2-1; D possibly corresponds to TRBD1 (6 bases). The CDR3 is 15 residues long. The germline V gene encodes CDR1 SGHRS and CDR2 YFSETQ. CDR3 coding DNA: TGTGCCAGCAGCTTGGGGACATTCTCCTACAATGAGCAGTTCTTC. Translating it yields CASSLGTFSYNEQFF.

This chain connects TRBV6-2 or TRBV6-3 to TRBJ2-3; 7 bases are a match to TRBD2. J gave up 4 bases and V 6 bases, and 10 bases lay outside the gene matches. The CDR3 length is 15 residues. In germline, CDR1 is MNHEY, CDR2 SVGEGT. In DNA form, the CDR3 reads TGTGCCAGCAGCCACGCGCGGGAGATGGCAGATACGCAGTATTTT. It codes for CASSHAREMADTQYF.

The CDR3 loop reads CASSTTGGWYSPLHF. Written as DNA, the CDR3 is TGTGCCAGCAGTACGACAGGGGGCTGGTATTCACCCCTCCACTTT. V usage is TRBV6-5 and J usage is TRBJ1-6, with 10 positions matching TRBD1. The ends lost 5 bases at V and 8 bases at J; junction bases unmatched: 6. Per the germline V gene, CDR1 is MNHEY and CDR2 is SVGAGI. The CDR3 consists of 15 residues.

CDR3 residues: CASSPGLEQFF. As DNA, the CDR3 is TGCGCCAGCAGCCCGGGACTAGAGCAGTTCTTC. The chain joins TRBV4-1 to TRBJ2-1; TRBD2 matches at 7 bases. Germline V gene sequence: CDR1 MGHRA, CDR2 YSYEKL. V was pared by 4 bases and J by 10 bases, with 1 base of the junction left unmatched. The CDR3 has 11 residues.

The chain joins TRBV30 to TRBJ1-6; D perhaps matches TRBD1 (6 bases). There are 14 residues in the CDR3. Looked up from germline, CDR1 is GTSNPN and CDR2 is SVGIG (reference sequence). V dropped 0 bases and J dropped 10 bases, with 13 bases sitting between them. As DNA, the CDR3 is TGTGCCTGGAGTGTAACAGGGCGAGACTCACCCCTCCACTTT. This sequence encodes CAWSVTGRDSPLHF.

Only one count was recorded for this clone. The identical CDR3 is also encoded by other nucleotide sequences in the sample. V is TRBV24-1 and J is TRBJ2-7; a possible D gene is TRBD1 (5 bases). Trimming left V 4 bases short and J 3 bases short, with 12 bases between. Germline loops: CDR1 KGHDR, CDR2 SFDVKD. This CDR3 contains 14 residues. CDR3 region: CATSDPFDSYEQYF. Written as DNA, the CDR3 is TGTGCCACCAGTGACCCGTTTGACAGCTACGAGCAGTACTTC.

This clone was detected a few times. The chain's CDR3 is CASSYLADDTDTQYF. DNA for the CDR3: TGTGCCAGCAGTTATCTAGCGGACGACACAGATACGCAGTATTTT. The chain uses TRBV28 and TRBJ2-3; 7 bases line up with TRBD2. Trimming removed 4 bases from V and 2 bases from J; junction bases left unmatched: 6. In germline, CDR1 is MDHEN, CDR2 SYDVKM. The CDR3 extends over 15 amino acids.

The V gene is TRBV27, the J gene TRBJ1-2, with 10 positions matching TRBD1. The V segment lost 5 bases and the J segment 3 bases; nucleotides outside the gene matches: 15. CDR1 is MNHEY and CDR2 is SMNVEV in the germline V gene (reference sequence). The CDR3 consists of 18 residues. CDR3 region: CASSPTSTGGGSYYGYTF. In nucleotides, the CDR3 is TGTGCCAGCAGTCCGACCTCGACAGGGGGCGGTTCGTACTATGGCTACACCTTC.

The CDR3 DNA sequence: TGTGCCAGCAGCTTAGAGGTAGGGCAGACTACAATGAAGCAGTTCTTC. Translated: CASSLEVGQTTMKQFF. The chain joins TRBV7-8 to TRBJ2-1, with D tentatively TRBD2 (5 bases). This CDR3 contains 16 residues. The V end lost 1 base, the J end lost 11 bases, and 21 bases lay between the germline ends. Germline assignment: CDR1 SGHVS and CDR2 FQNEAQ.

The chain combines TRBV5-8 with TRBJ2-7; maybe TRBD1 (5 bases). In germline, CDR1 is SGHTS, CDR2 YDEGEE. CDR3 length equals 14 residues. Trimming stripped 0 bases from V and 2 bases from J, with 9 bases between. The CDR3 bases are TGTGCCAGCAGCTTGGGGTCAGGGACCTACGAGCAGTACTTC. Translation gives CASSLGSGTYEQYF.

The J gene is TRBJ1-2, the V gene TRBV29-1; TRBD1 might be the D (6 bases). Germline-derived CDR1 and CDR2 are SQVTM and ANQGSEA. The CDR3 has 17 amino acids. The germline V and J ends were trimmed by 0 bases and 8 bases, with 25 bases remaining between them. The CDR3 coding sequence is TGCAGCGTTGAAGATCATCAAGGGACGGGACACTCTCGAGGCTACACCTTC. It translates to CSVEDHQGTGHSRGYTF. The variable domain in full, with the rest retrieved from reference TRBV29-1 and TRBJ1-2, is SAVISQKPSRDICQRGTSLTIQCQVDSQVTMMFWYRQQPGQSLTLIATANQGSEATYESGFVIDKFPISRPNLTFSTLTVSNMSPEDSSIYLCSVEDHQGTGHSRGYTFGSGTRLTVV.

V gene TRBV5-5 combines with J gene TRBJ2-2, with 7 bases matching TRBD2. Looked up from germline, CDR1 is SGHKS and CDR2 is YYEKEE (reference sequence). V shed 9 bases, J shed 4 bases, and the junction held 9 bases outside the gene matches. CDR3 size: 14 residues. The CDR3 loop reads CATTSGITTGELFF. Here the CDR3 DNA reads TGTGCCACCACAAGCGGGATTACCACCGGGGAGCTGTTTTTT.

In this sample, this clone turned up once. The rearrangement joins TRBV2 to TRBJ2-5, with TRBD2 matching 9 bases. V lost 3 bases to trimming and J lost 5 bases; unmatched junction nucleotides: 4. This CDR3 comprises 14 residues. CDR1 SNHLY and CDR2 FYNNEI come from the germline V gene. In DNA form, the CDR3 reads TGTGCCAGCAGTGATCTTGCGGGAGGGGAGACCCAGTACTTC. This codes for CASSDLAGGETQYF.

In its sample, this clone was seen once. V and J are TRBV5-6 and TRBJ2-7; perhaps TRBD1 as D (5 bases). Trimming left V 1 base short and J 4 bases short, with 9 bases between. CDR1 and CDR2 from the germline V gene are SGHDT and YYEEEE. The CDR3 runs 13 residues. CDR3 DNA sequence: TGTGCCAGCAGCTTGCAGGGATGGTACGAGCAGTACTTC. Its translation: CASSLQGWYEQYF. Filled out from reference TRBV5-6 and TRBJ2-7, the complete variable domain reads DAGVTQSPTHLIKTRGQQVTLRCSPKSGHDTVSWYQQALGQGPQFIFQYYEEEERQRGNFPDRFSGHQFPNYSSELNVNALLLGDSALYLCASSLQGWYEQYFGPGTRLTVT.

About this clone: Other DNA sequences of this sample code for an identical CDR3. The rearrangement uses TRBV2 and TRBJ1-5, with D possibly matching TRBD1 (5 bases). The CDR3 is 13 amino acids. Germline V gene sequence: CDR1 SNHLY, CDR2 FYNNEI. The ends were cut back, 6 bases at V and 1 base at J, with 7 bases in the middle. This chain's CDR3 is CASRGQSNQPQHF. The CDR3 nucleotides are TGTGCCAGCAGGGGGCAGAGCAATCAGCCCCAGCATTTT.

V is TRBV7-2 and J is TRBJ1-3, with D tentatively TRBD1 (6 bases). Looked up from germline, CDR1 is SGHTA and CDR2 is FQGNSA. The CDR3 is 14 amino acids. V gave up 1 base and J gave up 2 bases, with 6 bases separating them. CDR3 loop: CASSLGTAGNTIYF. The CDR3 coding sequence is TGTGCCAGCAGCTTAGGGACAGCTGGAAACACCATATATTTT.

The rearrangement links TRBV4-1 to TRBJ1-4; the match to TRBD1 covers 9 bases. Germline CDR1 is MGHRA and CDR2 is YSYEKL. V was clipped by 1 base and J by 0 bases; unmatched bases: 3. The CDR3 is 17 amino acids. The CDR3: CASSQGGQGSTNEKLFF. CDR3 nucleotide sequence: TGCGCCAGCAGCCAAGGGGGACAGGGTTCAACTAATGAAAAACTGTTTTTT.

As concerns this clone: This clone may be a read error of a much larger clone one base away. The chain uses TRBV3-1 (or the pseudogene TRBV3-2) and TRBJ2-2; D is unclear. The germline V gene encodes CDR1 LGHDT and CDR2 YNNKEL (reference sequence). The CDR3 has 12 amino acids. The germline V and J ends were trimmed by 3 bases and 4 bases, with 3 bases remaining between them. The CDR3 reads CASSQSTGELFF. The CDR3 DNA reads as TGTGCCAGCAGCCAGAGCACCGGGGAGCTGTTTTTT.